The 27 T cell receptor beta chains in this list originate from one sample, sequenced in a study of blood T cell repertoires in COVID-19. Measured with immunoSEQ multiplex PCR; TCRdb has only the in-frame clones, and not every one. The table records some 250,000 clones, 70% to 90% of them present only once. The sample was PBMCs or T cells enriched from blood (not recorded which). All receptors derive from a woman aged 45-59 years who had recovered from COVID-19.

The CDR3 protein is CASSWEHRVTINQPQHF. CDR3 nucleotides: TGTGCCAGCAGTTGGGAACACAGGGTTACAATCAATCAGCCCCAGCATTTT. The rearrangement links TRBV28 to TRBJ1-5; TRBD1 might be the D (6 bases). V lost 4 bases and J lost 3, with 19 bases in between. Per germline, CDR1 MDHEN and CDR2 SYDVKM. This CDR3 has 17 amino acids. Supplemented by reference TRBV28 and TRBJ1-5, the full variable domain reads DVKVTQSSRYLVKRTGEKVFLECVQDMDHENMFWYRQDPGLGLRLIYFSYDVKMKEKGDIPEGYSVSREKKERFSLILESASTNQTSMYLCASSWEHRVTINQPQHFGDGTRLSIL.

J is TRBJ2-1 and V is TRBV14, with TRBD2 identical over 8 bases. V shed 9 bases and J 2 bases; nucleotides not matched to a gene: 9. The CDR3 has 15 residues. Looked up from germline, CDR1 is SGHDN and CDR2 is FVKESK. CDR3: CASQGLAGAYNEQFF. The CDR3 DNA reads as TGTGCCAGTCAGGGGCTAGCGGGTGCCTACAATGAGCAGTTCTTC.

The chain carries TRBV21-1 and TRBJ2-2; the D call of TRBD2 is as the table states it, not checked on the DNA. TRBV21-1 is classified as a pseudogene. CDR3 length: 22 residues. CDR3 coding DNA: TGTGCCAGTAACCGACCCCCCACGAACCCCCCGACTAGCGGGAAAAGCGCGGGGGAGCTGTTTTTT. Protein: CASNRPPTNPPTSGKSAGELFF.

The genes are TRBV30 and TRBJ2-1, with 13 bases fitting TRBD2. The V gene's germline CDR1 is GTSNPN and CDR2 SVGIG (reference sequence). The length of the CDR3 is 16 residues. The ends lost 0 bases at V and 6 bases at J; junction bases unmatched: 5. CDR3 sequence: CAWSVLAGGPGNEQFF. In DNA form, the CDR3 reads TGTGCCTGGAGTGTACTAGCGGGAGGGCCCGGCAATGAGCAGTTCTTC.

This chain joins TRBV27 and TRBJ1-5; D not certain. V lost 3 bases and J 5 bases, leaving 11 bases between the germline ends. The CDR3 is 14 amino acids. Germline V gene lookup returns CDR1 MNHEY and CDR2 SMNVEV (reference sequence). The CDR3 DNA follows: TGTGCCAGCAGTTTCACGGGAGGCGATCAGCCCCAGCATTTT. Protein product: CASSFTGGDQPQHF.

V usage is TRBV7-9 and J usage is TRBJ1-2, with TRBD1 matching over 8 bases. The CDR3 has 13 residues. Trimming took 8 bases from V and 8 from J; bases not matched to a gene: 10. Germline CDR1 reads SEHNR; CDR2 reads FQNEAQ (reference sequence). CDR3 sequence (DNA): TGTGCCAGCGTTCCCGAACAGGGGGTGGGCTACACCTTC. Protein product: CASVPEQGVGYTF.

A few counts support this clone. The rearrangement joins TRBV18 to TRBJ2-1; D might be TRBD2 (7 bases). CDR1 is KGHSH, CDR2 LQKENI, per germline. The CDR3 length is 16 residues. Deletions cut 2 bases from V and 3 bases from J, with 14 bases between. The CDR3 region is CASSPTPGGDYNEQFF. The CDR3 DNA reads TGTGCCAGCTCACCAACCCCGGGGGGCGACTACAATGAGCAGTTCTTC.

The chain combines TRBV28 with TRBJ1-2; 9 nucleotides match TRBD1. J gave up 4 bases and V 4 bases, and 7 bases lay outside the gene matches. The CDR3 spans 15 residues. Germline CDR1 MDHEN, CDR2 SYDVKM. CDR3 in amino acids: CASSSQGAVGYGYTF. CDR3 DNA: TGTGCCAGCAGTTCACAGGGGGCGGTTGGCTATGGCTACACCTTC.

As to this clone: Other DNA sequences in the same sample also yield this CDR3. V usage is TRBV7-3 and J usage is TRBJ2-1, with 8 bases that match TRBD1. The germline V gene has CDR1 SGHTA and CDR2 FQGTGA. J was trimmed by 6 bases and V by 5 bases; bases with no gene match: 3. The CDR3 is 13 amino acids. The CDR3 sequence is CASSLTGGNEQFF. In DNA form, the CDR3 reads TGTGCCAGCAGCCTCACAGGGGGCAATGAGCAGTTCTTC.

V usage is TRBV25-1 and J usage is TRBJ1-6, with TRBD1 identical over 7 bases. From germline, CDR1 is MGHDK and CDR2 SYGVNS. With 2 bases clipped from V and 5 bases from J, the junction kept 9 bases outside the gene matches. CDR3 length equals 17 residues. CDR3 sequence (DNA): TGTGCCAGCAGTGAAACCCTCCTCGGGACAGATAATTCACCCCTCCACTTT. Residues: CASSETLLGTDNSPLHF.

This clone has only one observation. This rearrangement joins TRBV28 to TRBJ1-2; TRBD1 matches at 7 bases. This CDR3 has 17 amino acids. CDR1 MDHEN and CDR2 SYDVKM come from the germline V gene. Trimming at V came to 3 bases and at J to 7 bases, leaving 17 bases not matched to a gene. In DNA, the CDR3 is TGTGCCAGCAGTTTTCTCTTTAGGGGGCCCTCCGGCGCTGGCTACACCTTC. Residues: CASSFLFRGPSGAGYTF.

The rearrangement uses TRBV19 and TRBJ1-2, with D possibly being TRBD1 (6 bases). The CDR3 has 16 amino acids. Trimming removed 7 bases at V and 0 bases at J, with 18 bases between. Germline V gives CDR1 LNHDA, CDR2 SQIVND (reference sequence). The CDR3 coding sequence is TGTGCCAGTATGACAGGAACCGCTTCTTCTAACTATGGCTACACCTTC. Its protein is CASMTGTASSNYGYTF.

In its sample, this clone was seen once. The chain is built from TRBV7-2 and TRBJ2-7; 11 nucleotides line up with TRBD2. This CDR3 has 15 amino acids. The J segment lost 2 bases and the V segment lost 5 bases, leaving 5 bases of the junction unmatched. Germline CDR1 is SGHTA and CDR2 is FQGNSA. The CDR3 loop is CASSVLSGRAYEQYF. Here the CDR3 DNA reads TGTGCCAGCAGCGTCCTTAGCGGGAGGGCCTACGAGCAGTACTTC. The full variable domain, rest sourced from reference TRBV7-2 and TRBJ2-7, is GAGVSQSPSNKVTEKGKDVELRCDPISGHTALYWYRQSLGQGLEFLIYFQGNSAPDKSGLPSDRFSAERTGGSVSTLTIQRTQQEDSAVYLCASSVLSGRAYEQYFGPGTRLTVT.

This clone has a single count. The genes are TRBV3-1 (or the pseudogene TRBV3-2) and TRBJ2-7; D gene unclear. Germline-derived CDR1 and CDR2 are LGHDT and YNNKEL (reference sequence). V was pared by 7 bases and J by 6 bases, with 13 bases between. This CDR3 comprises 12 residues. DNA of the CDR3: TGTGCCAGCATGGGCATCATCGGCGAGCAGTACTTC. It specifies CASMGIIGEQYF.

V usage is TRBV28 and J usage is TRBJ1-5, with 10 bases matching TRBD1. With 3 bases clipped from V and 7 bases from J, the junction kept 9 bases outside the gene matches. This CDR3 comprises 16 residues. Germline V gives CDR1 MDHEN, CDR2 SYDVKM. The CDR3 DNA follows: TGTGCCAGCAGTTTTTACGGGACAGGGGTGGACCAGCCCCAGCATTTT. This codes for CASSFYGTGVDQPQHF.

The chain couples TRBV11-3 to TRBJ2-1, with D tentatively TRBD2 (6 bases). The CDR3 runs 17 residues. The germline V and J ends were trimmed by 2 bases and 6 bases, with 20 bases remaining between them. From germline, CDR1 is SGHNT and CDR2 YENEEA. Written as DNA, the CDR3 is TGTGCCAGCAGCTTAATTAGTGCACCTTGGGACTGCAATGAGCAGTTCTTC. Translated, it gives CASSLISAPWDCNEQFF.

The J gene is TRBJ2-1, the V gene TRBV7-6, with 14 positions matching TRBD2. The ends lost 5 bases at V and 3 bases at J; junction bases unmatched: 6. CDR3 length: 17 amino acids. The germline V gene has CDR1 SGHVS and CDR2 FNYEAQ. The CDR3 reads CASSDGTSGSSYNEQFF. The CDR3 coding sequence is TGTGCCAGCAGCGACGGGACTAGCGGGAGTAGCTACAATGAGCAGTTCTTC.

The chain links TRBV15 to TRBJ1-3, with a weak D call TRBD1 (5 bases). The CDR3 runs 15 residues. Germline CDR1 LNHNV, CDR2 YYDKDF (reference sequence). The germline V and J ends were trimmed by 0 bases and 4 bases, with 10 bases remaining between them. In DNA form, the CDR3 reads TGTGCCACCAGCAGAGAGGGGGGATCCGGAAACACCATATATTTT. Its protein product is CATSREGGSGNTIYF.

The chain couples TRBV12-3 or TRBV12-4 to TRBJ2-7, with a weak D call TRBD1 (5 bases). V was pared by 5 bases and J by 7 bases, with 12 bases between. This CDR3 comprises 12 residues. CDR3 DNA: TGTGCCAGCAGTAGAGACAGTCGGGAGCAGTACTTC. Amino acids: CASSRDSREQYF.

The rearrangement links TRBV18 to TRBJ2-3; TRBD1 matches 10 bases. The CDR3 covers 15 residues. V dropped 3 bases and J dropped 4; count of bases not matched to a gene: 4. Germline V gene lookup returns CDR1 KGHSH and CDR2 LQKENI. CDR3 bases: TGTGCCAGCTCACCCGGGACAGGGGTTGCAGATACGCAGTATTTT. Translation gives CASSPGTGVADTQYF.

This clone occurred once. The rearrangement joins TRBV19 to TRBJ2-3, with 9 bases lining up with TRBD1. V shed 8 bases, J shed 4 bases, and the junction held 7 bases outside the gene matches. This CDR3 contains 14 residues. Germline loops: CDR1 LNHDA, CDR2 SQIVND (reference sequence). CDR3 sequence (DNA): TGTGCCAGTGCAGACAGGGGGTTCCCAGATACGCAGTATTTT. This encodes CASADRGFPDTQYF.

The V call is TRBV2, the J call TRBJ1-6; 9 bases map to TRBD1. This CDR3 has 15 residues. V lost 2 bases to trimming and J lost 9 bases; unmatched junction nucleotides: 5. CDR1 is SNHLY, CDR2 FYNNEI, per germline. The DNA of the CDR3 is TGTGCCAGCAGTGAAATGGGACAGGGAGTTTCACCCCTCCACTTT. Encoded protein: CASSEMGQGVSPLHF.

The chain couples TRBV5-1 to TRBJ2-5; 8 bases match TRBD2. The germline CDR1 and CDR2 sequences are SGHRS and YFSETQ. This CDR3 region has 15 residues. With V trimmed by 4 bases and J by 0 bases, 5 bases remained unmatched. Written as DNA, the CDR3 is TGCGCCAGCAGCCGCTCTAGCGGGTACCAAGAGACCCAGTACTTC. Translating it yields CASSRSSGYQETQYF.

The chain links TRBV5-1 to TRBJ1-6; D is undetermined. The V gene's germline CDR1 is SGHRS and CDR2 YFSETQ. Trimming stripped 5 bases from V and 8 bases from J, with 17 bases between. This CDR3 comprises 15 residues. This CDR3 is CASRQKSFGDSPLHF. The CDR3 DNA is TGCGCCAGCAGGCAAAAAAGTTTCGGGGATTCACCCCTCCACTTT.

This clone has a handful of counts. The V call is TRBV6-4, the J call TRBJ2-1; the D gene is possibly TRBD2 (6 bases). This CDR3 has 15 amino acids. Trimming cost V 5 bases and J 0 bases, with 11 bases left between them. In germline, CDR1 is MRHNA, CDR2 SNTAGT. In DNA, the CDR3 is TGTGCCAGCAGTACCCTTAGCGGCTCCTACAATGAGCAGTTCTTC. This encodes CASSTLSGSYNEQFF.

The rearrangement joins TRBV18 to TRBJ1-1, with D possibly matching TRBD1 (6 bases). Germline loops: CDR1 KGHSH, CDR2 LQKENI. V shed 0 bases and J shed 0 bases, with 14 bases lying between them. This CDR3 spans 17 amino acids. The CDR3 sequence: CASSPPARGGMNTEAFF. The DNA for the CDR3 is TGTGCCAGCTCACCACCGGCCAGGGGTGGTATGAACACTGAAGCTTTCTTT.

The genes are TRBV5-8 and TRBJ1-6; TRBD1 aligns across 8 bases. The CDR3 is 16 residues long. The germline CDR1 and CDR2 sequences are SGHTS and YDEGEE. Losses at the gene ends were 4 bases for V and 6 bases for J; bases not matched to a gene: 9. CDR3 protein: CASSGQGQRINSPLHF. The CDR3 coding sequence is TGTGCCAGCAGCGGACAGGGACAGCGGATTAATTCACCCCTCCACTTT.